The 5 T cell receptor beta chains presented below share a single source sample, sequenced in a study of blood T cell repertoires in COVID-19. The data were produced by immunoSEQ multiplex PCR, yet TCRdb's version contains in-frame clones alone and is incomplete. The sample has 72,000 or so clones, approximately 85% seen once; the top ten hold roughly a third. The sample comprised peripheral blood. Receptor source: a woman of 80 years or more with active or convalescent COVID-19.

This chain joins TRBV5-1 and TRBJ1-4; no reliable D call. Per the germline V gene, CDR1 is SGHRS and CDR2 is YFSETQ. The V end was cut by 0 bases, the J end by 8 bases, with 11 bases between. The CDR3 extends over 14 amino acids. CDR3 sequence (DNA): TGCGCCAGCAGCTTGGGTCCGTCGGGGGAAAAACTGTTTTTT. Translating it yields CASSLGPSGEKLFF.

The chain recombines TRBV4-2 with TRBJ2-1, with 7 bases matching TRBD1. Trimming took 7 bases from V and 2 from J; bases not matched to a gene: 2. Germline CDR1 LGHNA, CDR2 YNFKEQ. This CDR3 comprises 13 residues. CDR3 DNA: TGTGCCAGCACAGGACAGGCCTACAATGAGCAGTTCTTC. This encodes CASTGQAYNEQFF.

The chain's CDR3 is CASSRPGGGTEAFF. The CDR3 DNA reads TGTGCCAGCAGCCGTCCGGGGGGAGGCACTGAAGCTTTCTTT. The chain recombines TRBV3-1 (or the pseudogene TRBV3-2) with TRBJ1-1; TRBD1 might be the D (5 bases). This CDR3 is 14 amino acids long. Germline V gene data show CDR1 as LGHDT and CDR2 as YNNKEL (reference sequence). Trimming shortened V by 4 bases and J by 4 bases, and 13 bases separated the two germline ends.

CDR3 in DNA: TGCAGCGTTGAATCCTCGGGGGCAGATACGCAGTATTTT. Amino acid sequence: CSVESSGADTQYF. V gene TRBV29-1 combines with J gene TRBJ2-3; maybe TRBD2 (6 bases). Deletions cut 2 bases from V and 4 bases from J, with 10 bases between. Germline V lookup: CDR1 SQVTM, CDR2 ANQGSEA. This CDR3 has 13 residues.

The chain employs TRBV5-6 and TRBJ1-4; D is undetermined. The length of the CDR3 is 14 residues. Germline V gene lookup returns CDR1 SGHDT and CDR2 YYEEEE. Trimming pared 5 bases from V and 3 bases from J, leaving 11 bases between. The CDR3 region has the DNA TGTGCCAGCAGTTATGATTTAGCTAATGAAAAACTGTTTTTT. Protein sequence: CASSYDLANEKLFF. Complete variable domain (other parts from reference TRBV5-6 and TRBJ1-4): DAGVTQSPTHLIKTRGQQVTLRCSPKSGHDTVSWYQQALGQGPQFIFQYYEEEERQRGNFPDRFSGHQFPNYSSELNVNALLLGDSALYLCASSYDLANEKLFFGSGTQLSVL.